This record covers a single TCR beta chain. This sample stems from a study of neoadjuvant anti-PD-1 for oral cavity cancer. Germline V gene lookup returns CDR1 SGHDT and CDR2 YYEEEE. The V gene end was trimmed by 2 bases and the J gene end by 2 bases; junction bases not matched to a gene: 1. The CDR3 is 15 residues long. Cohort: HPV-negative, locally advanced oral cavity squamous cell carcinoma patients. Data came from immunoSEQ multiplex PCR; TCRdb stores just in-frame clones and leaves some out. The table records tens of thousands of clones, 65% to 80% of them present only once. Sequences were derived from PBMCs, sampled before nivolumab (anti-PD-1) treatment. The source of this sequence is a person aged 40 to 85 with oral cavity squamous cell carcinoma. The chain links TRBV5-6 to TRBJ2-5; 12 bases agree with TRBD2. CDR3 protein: CASSLGLAGQETQYF. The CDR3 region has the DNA TGTGCCAGCAGCTTAGGACTAGCGGGGCAAGAGACCCAGTACTTC.